Sequencing of this TCR beta chain was carried out in a study of human T cells and chemical hapten exposure. Study information: Patch testing was performed with 0.01% DPC on the upper back, with reading at 6 days. Points from the study as a whole: Controls formed significantly fewer large CDR3 similarity clusters than expanded TCRs did.

The length of the CDR3 is 15 residues. V was trimmed by 3 bases and J by 4 bases, leaving 12 bases between them. Looked up from germline, CDR1 is MDHEN and CDR2 is SYDVKM. In the original analysis: Samples ranged from roughly 20,000 to 700,000 TCRs, with a median of about 96,000. TCRdb reanalysed the RACE reads using MiXCR and keeps one entry per CDR3 protein. These V and J calls are TCRdb output, not the study's own analysis. Among 380,000 or so distinct CDR3 sequences listed, 4.5% to 5.5% were seen once. Time point: pre-sensitization, week 0. Described treatment: therapeutic diphenylcyclopropenone sensitization with weekly scalp DPC. In its sample, this clonotype was seen many times. Antigen: not known.

V is TRBV28 and J is TRBJ1-4, with D possibly matching TRBD1 (5 bases). The clonotype was recovered from a woman younger than 35 with alopecia areata. Some clones in this sample may be carry-over from other donors' samples. The specimen comprised whole blood, sampled in connection with sensitization to the hapten diphenylcyclopropenone (DPC). CDR3 bases: TGTGCCAGCAGTTTTGGGGCGGCGCATAATGAAAAACTGTTTTTT. This sequence encodes CASSFGAAHNEKLFF. The whole variable domain, remainder taken from reference TRBV28 and TRBJ1-4, is DVKVTQSSRYLVKRTGEKVFLECVQDMDHENMFWYRQDPGLGLRLIYFSYDVKMKEKGDIPEGYSVSREKKERFSLILESASTNQTSMYLCASSFGAAHNEKLFFGSGTQLSVL.